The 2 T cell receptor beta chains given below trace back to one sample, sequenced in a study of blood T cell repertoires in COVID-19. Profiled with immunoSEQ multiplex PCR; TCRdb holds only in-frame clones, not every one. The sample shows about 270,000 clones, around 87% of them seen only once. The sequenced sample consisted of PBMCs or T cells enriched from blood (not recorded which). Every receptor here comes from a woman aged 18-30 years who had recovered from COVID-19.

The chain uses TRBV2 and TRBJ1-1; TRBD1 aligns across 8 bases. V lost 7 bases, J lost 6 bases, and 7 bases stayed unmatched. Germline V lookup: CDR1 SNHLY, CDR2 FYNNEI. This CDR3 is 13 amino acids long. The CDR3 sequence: CASTTDRDSEAFF. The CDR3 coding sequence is TGTGCCAGCACGACGGACAGGGATTCTGAAGCTTTCTTT.

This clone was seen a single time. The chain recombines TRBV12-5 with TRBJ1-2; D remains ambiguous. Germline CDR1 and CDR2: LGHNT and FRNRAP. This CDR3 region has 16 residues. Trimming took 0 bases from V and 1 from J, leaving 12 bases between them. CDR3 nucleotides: TGTGCTAGTGGTTTGGTACAGTCCGGGGATAACTATGGCTACACCTTC. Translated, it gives CASGLVQSGDNYGYTF. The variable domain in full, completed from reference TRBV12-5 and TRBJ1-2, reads DARVTQTPRHKVTEMGQEVTMRCQPILGHNTVFWYRQTMMQGLELLAYFRNRAPLDDSGMPKDRFSAEMPDATLATLKIQPSEPRDSAVYFCASGLVQSGDNYGYTFGSGTRLTVV.